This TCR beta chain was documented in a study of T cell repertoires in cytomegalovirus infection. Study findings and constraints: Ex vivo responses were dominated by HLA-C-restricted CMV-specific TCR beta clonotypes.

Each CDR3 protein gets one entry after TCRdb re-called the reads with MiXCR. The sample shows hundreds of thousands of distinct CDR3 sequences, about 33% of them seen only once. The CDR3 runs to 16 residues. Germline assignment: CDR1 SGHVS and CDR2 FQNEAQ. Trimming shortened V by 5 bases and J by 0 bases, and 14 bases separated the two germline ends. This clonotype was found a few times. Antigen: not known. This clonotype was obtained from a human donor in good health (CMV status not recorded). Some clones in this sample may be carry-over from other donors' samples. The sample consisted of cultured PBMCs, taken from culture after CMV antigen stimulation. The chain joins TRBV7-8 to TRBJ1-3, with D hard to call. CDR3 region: CASSPSRVTSGNTIYF. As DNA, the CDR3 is TGTGCCAGCAGCCCCTCCCGGGTGACCTCTGGAAACACCATATATTTT. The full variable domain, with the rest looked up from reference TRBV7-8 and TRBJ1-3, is GAGVSQSPRYKVAKRGQDVALRCDPISGHVSLFWYQQALGQGPEFLTYFQNEAQLDKSGLPSDRFFAERPEGSVSTLKIQRTQQEDSAVYLCASSPSRVTSGNTIYFGEGSWLTVV.